The clone carrying this TCR beta chain was picked up many times. The antigen is unknown. The CDR3 goes on 3 residues after the read ends, and that part is filled in from the germline J gene. This CDR3 is built from 16 residues. Trimming cost V 0 bases and J 5 bases, with 16 bases left between them. Looked up from germline, CDR1 is SGDLS and CDR2 is YYNGEE. Control and CVID samples contributed equal amounts of genomic DNA. Assay used: immunoSEQ multiplex PCR; TCRdb lists only in-frame clones, some missing. The sample contains about 41,000 clones, none occurring once; over 1.1% lies in the top ten. The record originates from a study of T cell clonality in common variable immunodeficiency. Overall study results and limits: Fewer deletions and N-nucleotide insertions were reportedly seen in common variable immunodeficiency TCR beta sequences.

The source material was peripheral blood mononuclear cells. The sequence derives from a person between 18 and 75 years old in good health. The gene calls are TRBV9 and TRBJ2-3, with D unclear. The CDR3 bases that were read are TGTGCCAGCAGCGTAGCCTTCGCGGATCATCAAGATACG. Translating it yields CASSVAFADHQDT. The whole CDR3 protein is CASSVAFADHQDTQYF.